These 25 T cell receptor beta chains came from one sample sequenced in a study of T cell repertoires in cytomegalovirus infection. One entry per CDR3 protein results from TCRdb running MiXCR on the reads. The table has roughly 150,000 distinct CDR3 sequences, around 24% seen once; the top ten hold roughly 11%. The sample taken for sequencing was PBMCs. Receptor source: a human donor in good health (CMV status not recorded). Some clones in this sample may be carry-over from other donors' samples.

The V and J genes are TRBV28 and TRBJ1-5; D is perhaps TRBD1 (6 bases). The CDR3 is 18 residues long. V was clipped by 3 bases and J by 0 bases, with 18 bases between them. Germline V gene data show CDR1 as MDHEN and CDR2 as SYDVKM. The CDR3, as DNA: TGTGCCAGCAGTTTTGGGAGGGGGGGTTTGAATAGCAATCAGCCCCAGCATTTT. Protein: CASSFGRGGLNSNQPQHF.

The chain joins TRBV28 to TRBJ1-5; maybe TRBD1 (5 bases). The germline V and J ends were trimmed by 1 base and 3 bases, with 13 bases remaining between them. The germline gives CDR1 MDHEN, CDR2 SYDVKM. The CDR3 runs to 16 residues. Here the CDR3 DNA reads TGTGCCAGCAGTTTATCTAGGGGCAGCGTCAATCAGCCCCAGCATTTT. Encoded protein: CASSLSRGSVNQPQHF.

This clonotype has only a few counts. V and J are TRBV29-1 and TRBJ2-5; 10 positions match TRBD2. J lost 4 bases, V lost 6 bases, and 8 bases had no gene match. This CDR3 is 14 amino acids long. CDR1 and CDR2 (germline): SQVTM, ANQGSEA. This CDR3 is CSVAGLARSETQYF. In DNA, the CDR3 is TGCAGCGTGGCGGGACTAGCGAGATCAGAGACCCAGTACTTC.

This clonotype came up a few times. This chain links TRBV12-3 or TRBV12-4 with TRBJ2-3; no reliable D call. The CDR3 runs 13 residues. V lost 1 base, J lost 6 bases, and 8 bases lay in between. The CDR3 DNA sequence: TGTGCCAGCAGTTTAGGGGAAGCGGATACGCAGTATTTT. It encodes CASSLGEADTQYF.

To note about this clonotype: Relative to the germline gene, one junction end is altered; a read error may explain this. This chain uses TRBV7-9 with TRBJ1-2; possible D gene TRBD1, 5 bases. The CDR3 totals 13 residues. CDR1 and CDR2 (germline): SEHNR, FQNEAQ (reference sequence). The CDR3 DNA sequence: TGTGTCAGCAGCTTCCAGGGCGGCTATGGCTACACCTTC. Amino acids: CVSSFQGGYGYTF.

This clonotype was counted only a few times. This chain links TRBV20-1 with TRBJ2-7; 7 nucleotides match TRBD1. The J segment lost 5 bases and the V segment lost 7 bases, leaving 8 bases of the junction unmatched. CDR1 DFQATT and CDR2 SNEGSKA come from the germline V gene (reference sequence). The CDR3 loop spans 12 amino acids. The DNA of the CDR3 is TGCAGTGTCATCAGACAGGGCGACGAGCAGTACTTC. Residues: CSVIRQGDEQYF.

V and J are TRBV6-5 and TRBJ2-1; 9 bases line up with TRBD2. CDR3 size: 16 residues. V was pared by 2 bases and J by 7 bases, with 9 bases of the junction left unmatched. CDR1 MNHEY and CDR2 SVGAGI come from the germline V gene. CDR3 loop: CASSYNLAGGRNEQFF. The CDR3 coding sequence is TGTGCCAGCAGTTACAACTTGGCGGGGGGGAGGAATGAGCAGTTCTTC.

Many counts were recorded for this clonotype. Here the CDR3 reads CASSLSGTNSNQPQHF. The CDR3 nucleotides read TGTGCCAGCAGCTTATCCGGAACCAATAGCAATCAGCCCCAGCATTTT. The chain recombines TRBV7-2 with TRBJ1-5; D is unresolved. Germline assignment: CDR1 SGHTA and CDR2 FQGNSA. Trimming took off 2 bases at V and 0 bases at J, with 11 bases between the two ends. This CDR3 is 16 amino acids long.

This clonotype was seen at least ten times. The V and J genes are TRBV7-9 and TRBJ1-1, with D tentatively TRBD1 (6 bases). The V gene lost 5 bases and the J gene lost 11 bases, with 21 bases spanning the gap. The CDR3 covers 14 residues. The germline V gene encodes CDR1 SEHNR and CDR2 FQNEAQ (reference sequence). CDR3 DNA: TGTGCCAGCAGCAAGTCCCTGAACGGGGGGGCGGCTTTCTTT. Protein: CASSKSLNGGAAFF.

A remark on this clonotype: Being one base from a much bigger clone, this may be a read error. The gene calls are TRBV7-6 and TRBJ2-1; possible D gene TRBD2, 5 bases. Deletions cut 5 bases from V and 0 bases from J, with 14 bases between. Germline V CDR1 and CDR2: SGHVS, FNYEAQ. The CDR3 consists of 16 residues. The CDR3 DNA sequence: TGTGCCAGCAGCGCGATAGCGCTGAGCTCCTACAATGAGCAGTTCTTC. Translation gives CASSAIALSSYNEQFF.

V is TRBV2 and J is TRBJ2-1, with unresolved D. The germline V gene encodes CDR1 SNHLY and CDR2 FYNNEI. The CDR3 has 15 amino acids. V lost 2 bases, J lost 3 bases, and 11 bases lay in between. Here the CDR3 reads CASSERSTVYNEQFF. As DNA, the CDR3 is TGTGCCAGCAGTGAACGTTCAACAGTCTACAATGAGCAGTTCTTC. Full variable domain (missing parts from reference TRBV2 and TRBJ2-1): EPEVTQTPSHQVTQMGQEVILRCVPISNHLYFYWYRQILGQKVEFLVSFYNNEISEKSEIFDDQFSVERPDGSNFTLKIRSTKLEDSAMYFCASSERSTVYNEQFFGPGTRLTVL.

This clonotype was counted ten times or more. This chain joins TRBV7-2 and TRBJ1-3; tentative D call: TRBD1 (6 bases). The CDR3 has 12 amino acids. Germline V gene lookup returns CDR1 SGHTA and CDR2 FQGNSA. Trimming left V 5 bases short and J 8 bases short, with 10 bases between. The CDR3 DNA follows: TGTGCCAGCAGCCCCGGGGGCCACACCATATATTTT. It specifies CASSPGGHTIYF.

V gene TRBV28 combines with J gene TRBJ2-1, with a weak D call TRBD2 (6 bases). The length of the CDR3 is 15 residues. Germline-derived CDR1 and CDR2 are MDHEN and SYDVKM. The V end lost 2 bases, the J end lost 4 bases, and 12 bases lay between the germline ends. The CDR3 loop is CASSLGAGRYNEQFF. CDR3 DNA: TGTGCCAGCAGTTTAGGGGCGGGACGATACAATGAGCAGTTCTTC.

The sample holds a few counts of this clonotype. The chain combines TRBV7-6 with TRBJ2-7; 15 positions agree with TRBD2. The CDR3 spans 16 residues. Trimming at V came to 5 bases and at J to 5 bases, leaving 7 bases not matched to a gene. Per germline, CDR1 SGHVS and CDR2 FNYEAQ. CDR3 sequence reads: CASSPEGTSGRNEQYF. Written as DNA, the CDR3 is TGTGCCAGCAGCCCGGAGGGGACTAGCGGGAGGAACGAGCAGTACTTC.

The chain recombines TRBV3-1 with TRBJ2-2; D may be TRBD1 (6 bases). The length of the CDR3 is 16 residues. Germline V gene sequence: CDR1 LGHDT, CDR2 YNNKEL (reference sequence). Deletions cut 4 bases from V and 6 bases from J, with 18 bases between. The CDR3 DNA follows: TGTGCCAGCAGCCCTAGACAGGTGTTAGACCCCGGGGAGCTGTTTTTT. Its protein is CASSPRQVLDPGELFF.

The rearrangement uses TRBV15 and TRBJ1-2; TRBD1 matches 8 bases. J lost 3 bases, V lost 1 base, and 1 base had no gene match. Germline loops: CDR1 LNHNV, CDR2 YYDKDF (reference sequence). This CDR3 region has 14 residues. The CDR3 DNA follows: TGTGCCACCAGCAGAGCAGGGGGCTACTATGGCTACACCTTC. Its protein product is CATSRAGGYYGYTF.

The chain carries TRBV6-5 and TRBJ2-7; 7 nucleotides line up with TRBD1. CDR1 and CDR2 from the germline V gene are MNHEY and SVGAGI. The length of the CDR3 is 16 residues. The trim removed 5 bases at V and 3 bases at J, leaving 13 bases unmatched. CDR3 sequence reads: CASSLTGTATNYEQYF. DNA for the CDR3: TGTGCCAGCAGTCTAACCGGGACAGCCACTAACTACGAGCAGTACTTC.

This clonotype showed up many times. V usage is TRBV5-6 and J usage is TRBJ1-3; perhaps TRBD1 as D (6 bases). The CDR3 has 17 residues. Germline V CDR1 and CDR2: SGHDT, YYEEEE. With 7 bases removed from V and 2 bases from J, the gap between germline ends came to 22 bases. Here the CDR3 reads CASQTLGHSLAGNTIYF. The DNA of the CDR3 is TGTGCCAGCCAAACTTTGGGACATTCTCTCGCTGGAAACACCATATATTTT.

The J gene is TRBJ1-4, the V gene TRBV6-6, with 8 bases matching TRBD1. The germline CDR1 and CDR2 sequences are MNHNY and SVGAGI (reference sequence). The CDR3 is made up of 18 amino acids. Trimming took 6 bases from V and 0 from J; bases not matched to a gene: 12. CDR3 loop: CASRQGQGALTTNEKLFF. CDR3 DNA: TGTGCCAGCAGACAAGGGCAGGGGGCCTTAACAACTAATGAAAAACTGTTTTTT.

This clonotype was counted at least ten times. V gene TRBV7-2 combines with J gene TRBJ1-5; weak D call: TRBD1 (6 bases). V gave up 4 bases and J gave up 4 bases, with 11 bases separating them. The CDR3 has 14 residues. From germline, CDR1 is SGHTA and CDR2 FQGNSA. CDR3: CASSSPGQNQPQHF. CDR3 in DNA: TGTGCCAGCAGCTCCCCCGGACAGAATCAGCCCCAGCATTTT.

There are a few counts of this clonotype. The V and J genes are TRBV20-1 and TRBJ2-3, with D tentatively TRBD1 or TRBD2 (5 bases each). V lost 5 bases and J lost 6, with 9 bases in between. CDR1 is DFQATT and CDR2 is SNEGSKA in the germline V gene (reference sequence). This CDR3 contains 11 residues. The CDR3 spells CSAGGSDTQYF. In nucleotides, the CDR3 is TGCAGTGCTGGGGGTTCTGATACGCAGTATTTT.

Notes on this clonotype: A read error is likely, as this CDR3 ends without the conserved phenylalanine or tryptophan. The rearrangement joins TRBV2 to TRBJ1-5; unclear D gene. Germline V gene sequence: CDR1 SNHLY, CDR2 FYNNEI. This CDR3 region has 13 residues. Trimming took off 6 bases at V and 7 bases at J, with 13 bases between the two ends. This CDR3 is CASSLGSFQPQHL. DNA for the CDR3: TGTGCCAGCAGCCTTGGGAGTTTCCAGCCCCAGCATTTA.

This clonotype came up many times. This chain joins TRBV10-3 and TRBJ2-3; perhaps TRBD2 as D (5 bases). The CDR3 sequence is 13 residues long. V dropped 6 bases and J dropped 3 bases, with 10 bases sitting between them. Germline CDR1 and CDR2: ENHRY and SYGVKD. The CDR3 bases are TGTGCCATCAGCCTGAGGGAGACAGATACGCAGTATTTT. This translates into CAISLRETDTQYF.

The chain recombines TRBV25-1 with TRBJ2-6, with 10 bases matching TRBD1. Trimming at V came to 3 bases and at J to 4 bases, leaving 6 bases not matched to a gene. The CDR3 sequence is 17 residues long. CDR1 MGHDK and CDR2 SYGVNS come from the germline V gene. The CDR3 region is CASSDLGQGTGANVLTF. In nucleotides, the CDR3 is TGTGCCAGCAGTGACTTGGGACAGGGGACCGGGGCCAACGTCCTGACTTTC. Based on the CDR3 plus reference TRBV25-1 and TRBJ2-6, the full variable domain is EADIYQTPRYLVIGTGKKITLECSQTMGHDKMYWYQQDPGMELHLIHYSYGVNSTEKGDLSSESTVSRIRTEHFPLTLESARPSHTSQYLCASSDLGQGTGANVLTFGAGSRLTVL.

With regard to this clonotype: A single base separates this from a much larger clone, so it may be a read error. The chain is built from TRBV4-1 and TRBJ2-7, with 7 bases that match TRBD1. This CDR3 region has 15 residues. CDR1 is MGHRA, CDR2 YSYEKL, per germline. Losses at the gene ends were 4 bases for V and 3 bases for J; bases not matched to a gene: 9. CDR3 coding DNA: TGCGCCAGCAGCCCAGTGTGGACAGGAAACTACGAGCAGTACTTC. Translating gives CASSPVWTGNYEQYF.